One and the same sample provided the 30 T cell receptor beta chains below, sequenced in a study of Graves' ophthalmopathy and Graves' hyperthyroidism. RNA served as the template for amplifying TCR beta CDR3 regions. HTBI primers primed a first-round RT-PCR, and a second-round multiplex PCR followed. TCRdb re-derived calls from the multiplex PCR reads in MiXCR, one entry per CDR3 protein. The sample includes 500,000 to 800,000 distinct CDR3 sequences, roughly two fifths of them seen just once. The specimen sequenced was peripheral blood. These receptors were taken from an adult man with Graves' ophthalmopathy.

This clonotype was seen ten or more times. The chain carries TRBV7-3 and TRBJ1-2; perhaps TRBD1 as D (6 bases). Germline CDR1 SGHTA, CDR2 FQGTGA. The V and J ends lost 5 bases and 7 bases respectively, with 14 bases between them. This CDR3 spans 13 amino acids. The CDR3 nucleotides read TGTGCCAGCAGCCAGCCGGGGGGCGGTGGCTACACCTTC. It specifies CASSQPGGGGYTF.

This clonotype has a handful of counts. This chain links TRBV12-3 or TRBV12-4 with TRBJ2-7; TRBD2 agrees at 8 bases. V shed 6 bases and J 1 base; nucleotides not matched to a gene: 8. The CDR3 is 15 residues long. CDR3: CASSLAGGVSYEQYF. The CDR3 region has the DNA TGTGCCAGCAGCCTCGCGGGGGGTGTATCCTACGAGCAGTACTTC.

This clonotype has more than one count but fewer than ten. The chain employs TRBV6-1 and TRBJ2-7, with 7 nucleotides matching TRBD2. Per the germline V gene, CDR1 is MNHNS and CDR2 is SASEGT. V shed 4 bases and J 3 bases; nucleotides not matched to a gene: 9. CDR3 length equals 15 residues. CDR3 sequence reads: CASSAWGGKSYEQYF. The CDR3 DNA follows: TGTGCCAGCAGTGCGTGGGGGGGGAAGAGCTACGAGCAGTACTTC.

The chain combines TRBV19 with TRBJ1-5; 11 nucleotides match TRBD1. CDR3 length: 16 residues. Germline V gives CDR1 LNHDA, CDR2 SQIVND (reference sequence). V shed 4 bases and J 4 bases; nucleotides not matched to a gene: 6. The DNA for the CDR3 is TGTGCCAGTAGTAGGACAGGGGGCTTCGTTAATCAGCCCCAGCATTTT. It yields the protein CASSRTGGFVNQPQHF.

This clonotype was seen more than once but under ten times. The chain joins TRBV20-1 to TRBJ2-7; 8 bases agree with TRBD2. This CDR3 comprises 15 residues. J lost 3 bases, V lost 1 base, and 8 bases had no gene match. Germline loops: CDR1 DFQATT, CDR2 SNEGSKA (reference sequence). The CDR3 DNA reads as TGCAGTGCTAGAGGCCCTCTAGCGGGCCTCTACGAGCAGTACTTC. It yields the protein CSARGPLAGLYEQYF.

In this sample, this clonotype turned up many times. The gene calls are TRBV12-3 or TRBV12-4 and TRBJ1-2, with TRBD1 as a possible D gene (5 bases). Trimming shortened V by 7 bases and J by 3 bases, and 15 bases separated the two germline ends. The CDR3 contains 14 residues. CDR3 protein: CASTSATGYYGYTF. The CDR3 DNA reads as TGTGCCAGCACCTCCGCAACAGGTTACTATGGCTACACCTTC.

This clonotype was counted between two and nine times. The chain links TRBV10-3 to TRBJ1-1; TRBD1 is a possible D gene (6 bases). Germline lookup yields CDR1 ENHRY and CDR2 SYGVKD. The CDR3 spans 12 residues. The ends were cut back, 10 bases at V and 4 bases at J, with 13 bases in the middle. CDR3 amino acids: CASNRALTEAFF. The CDR3 bases are TGTGCCAGCAACAGGGCGCTCACTGAAGCTTTCTTT.

Written as DNA, the CDR3 is TGTGCCAGCAGTGATGACAGGGGAAGTGAAGAAAAACTGTTTTTT. This encodes CASSDDRGSEEKLFF. The J gene is TRBJ1-4, the V gene TRBV25-1; the match to TRBD1 covers 8 bases. The CDR3 is 15 residues long. The germline V gene encodes CDR1 MGHDK and CDR2 SYGVNS. Losses at the gene ends were 3 bases for V and 8 bases for J; bases not matched to a gene: 8.

Concerning this clonotype itself: A much more abundant neighbour one base away suggests this may be a read error. This chain connects TRBV5-5 to TRBJ1-1; D is perhaps TRBD1 (5 bases). The CDR3 spans 11 residues. Germline-derived CDR1 and CDR2 are SGHKS and YYEKEE (reference sequence). The CDR3 DNA follows: TGTGCCAGCGGACTTATGGGGGAAGCTCTCTTT. Amino acids: CASGLMGEALF.

This clonotype showed up just a few times. CDR3 sequence reads: CASSPTPSGAGDYGYTF. CDR3 coding DNA: TGTGCCAGCTCTCCGACCCCGTCAGGGGCTGGAGACTATGGCTACACCTTC. The rearrangement uses TRBV9 and TRBJ1-2, with D perhaps TRBD1 (6 bases). Germline CDR1 is SGDLS and CDR2 is YYNGEE. This CDR3 comprises 17 residues. Deletions cut 7 bases from V and 3 bases from J, with 25 bases between.

This clonotype was detected many times. The chain has TRBV25-1 and TRBJ2-3, with D perhaps matching TRBD1 (5 bases). Germline CDR1 reads MGHDK; CDR2 reads SYGVNS. Deletions cut 7 bases from V and 3 bases from J, with 14 bases between. The CDR3 covers 14 residues. The CDR3 sequence: CASMVGKGTDTQYF. The DNA for the CDR3 is TGTGCCAGCATGGTCGGAAAGGGGACAGATACGCAGTATTTT.

The J gene is TRBJ2-5, the V gene TRBV18, with 8 bases matching TRBD2. The junction had 4 bases not matched to a gene; V was cut back by 0 bases and J by 4 bases. CDR1 and CDR2 (germline): KGHSH, LQKENI. The CDR3 has 15 residues. In DNA, the CDR3 is TGTGCCAGCTCACCACCGGGACGGGAGGGAGAGACCCAGTACTTC. Protein product: CASSPPGREGETQYF.

A remark on this clonotype: This likely comes from a read error, as the CDR3 has no conserved phenylalanine or tryptophan at its end. The limits of the CDR3 on the DNA are not certain, so only TCRdb's listed CDR3 is given. This chain connects TRBV2 to TRBJ1-4. CDR1 and CDR2 from the germline V gene are SNHLY and FYNNEI. Ends included, the CDR3 has 10 residues. This CDR3 reads CASREGLVVY.

On this clonotype itself: A much larger clonotype is one base distant, so this may be a read error. The chain combines TRBV6-1 with TRBJ2-7, with D possibly TRBD1 on 6 matching bases. Per germline, CDR1 MNHNS and CDR2 SASEGT. CDR3 length: 13 residues. CDR3 loop: CASSLQGLGERYF. CDR3 coding DNA: TGTGCCAGCAGCCTACAGGGCTTGGGGGAGCGGTACTTC.

This clonotype was seen ten or more times. The rearrangement links TRBV12-3 or TRBV12-4 to TRBJ1-5; D remains unclear. Trimming pared 3 bases from V and 7 bases from J, leaving 7 bases between. The CDR3 loop spans 12 amino acids. The CDR3 DNA follows: TGTGCCAGCAGTTTTGCTGGGCAGCCCCAGCATTTT. It translates to CASSFAGQPQHF.

This clonotype was seen repeatedly, ten times or more. V is TRBV7-2 and J is TRBJ2-5; maybe TRBD2 (5 bases). The germline CDR1 and CDR2 sequences are SGHTA and FQGNSA. The CDR3 has 13 amino acids. The V end was cut by 5 bases, the J end by 3 bases, with 10 bases between. This chain's CDR3 is CASSAGLEETQYF. CDR3 coding DNA: TGTGCCAGCAGCGCAGGACTGGAAGAGACCCAGTACTTC.

This clonotype was observed at least ten times. The chain carries TRBV9 and TRBJ1-3; D possibly corresponds to TRBD1 (5 bases). Trimming stripped 2 bases from V and 0 bases from J, with 6 bases between. This CDR3 has 14 residues. Germline values: CDR1 SGDLS, CDR2 YYNGEE. CDR3 sequence: CASSVGPSGNTIYF. CDR3 in DNA: TGTGCCAGCAGCGTGGGACCCTCTGGAAACACCATATATTTT.

This clonotype was picked up many times. V usage is TRBV7-2 and J usage is TRBJ2-7; 7 nucleotides agree with TRBD2. Germline CDR1 SGHTA, CDR2 FQGNSA. The CDR3 has 15 residues. V shed 2 bases and J 1 base; nucleotides not matched to a gene: 5. CDR3 amino acids: CASSLRTRVSYEQYF. CDR3 nucleotides: TGTGCCAGCAGCTTAAGGACTAGGGTGTCCTACGAGCAGTACTTC. Based on the CDR3 plus reference TRBV7-2 and TRBJ2-7, the full variable domain is GAGVSQSPSNKVTEKGKDVELRCDPISGHTALYWYRQSLGQGLEFLIYFQGNSAPDKSGLPSDRFSAERTGGSVSTLTIQRTQQEDSAVYLCASSLRTRVSYEQYFGPGTRLTVT.

In its sample, this clonotype was seen many times. DNA of the CDR3: TGTGCCAGCAGGCCTCCGACGATGGTCCAAGAGACCCAGTACTTC. Its protein is CASRPPTMVQETQYF. The chain carries TRBV10-3 and TRBJ2-5; the D is unclear. The CDR3 spans 15 residues. V dropped 10 bases and J dropped 1 base, with 19 bases sitting between them. Per the germline V gene, CDR1 is ENHRY and CDR2 is SYGVKD.

Details on this clonotype: Germline and junction disagree at one end, which may indicate a read error. The chain is built from TRBV10-3 and TRBJ2-3; 7 bases line up with TRBD2. The V gene's germline CDR1 is ENHRY and CDR2 SYGVKD. The CDR3 runs 14 residues. CDR3 region: CAALAEPFTETQYF. Written as DNA, the CDR3 is TGTGCCGCTCTAGCGGAACCTTTCACAGAGACGCAGTATTTT.

This clonotype was detected many times. CDR3 nucleotide sequence: TGCAGCGTTGAAGGCCGGACAGCAAACTATGGCTACACCTTC. Translation gives CSVEGRTANYGYTF. This chain joins TRBV29-1 and TRBJ1-2, with D possibly being TRBD1 (6 bases). CDR3 length equals 14 residues. Germline CDR1 reads SQVTM; CDR2 reads ANQGSEA. V was pared by 1 base and J by 2 bases, with 11 bases between.

This clonotype was detected ten times or more. The chain recombines TRBV15 with TRBJ2-7, with D hard to call. Germline CDR1 and CDR2: LNHNV and YYDKDF (reference sequence). The CDR3 sequence is 13 residues long. V dropped 4 bases and J dropped 1 base, with 8 bases sitting between them. DNA for the CDR3: TGTGCCACCAGCATCGCCAGATCCTACGAGCAGTACTTC. Encoded protein: CATSIARSYEQYF.

CDR3 coding DNA: TGTGCCACCAGTGATAGACTCCAGGGTACCGATGAGCAGTTCTTC. This translates into CATSDRLQGTDEQFF. The chain has TRBV24-1 and TRBJ2-1; D may be TRBD1 (5 bases). CDR1 KGHDR and CDR2 SFDVKD come from the germline V gene. This CDR3 is 15 amino acids long. V lost 3 bases and J lost 8, with 16 bases in between.

This clonotype has at least ten counts. V gene TRBV5-5 combines with J gene TRBJ1-1; no clear D. Trimming pared 4 bases from V and 3 bases from J, leaving 13 bases between. The germline CDR1 and CDR2 sequences are SGHKS and YYEKEE (reference sequence). There are 14 residues in the CDR3. In DNA, the CDR3 is TGTGCCAGCAGCCGGACCATTCAGGACACTGAAGCTTTCTTT. It translates to CASSRTIQDTEAFF.

The table lists this clonotype with a few counts. The chain is built from TRBV4-1 and TRBJ1-2; weak D call: TRBD1 (5 bases). CDR1 and CDR2 from the germline V gene are MGHRA and YSYEKL. There are 14 residues in the CDR3. V lost 3 bases, J lost 8 bases, and 16 bases lay in between. The CDR3 DNA reads as TGCGCCAGCAGCCATCCTACAAGGGGAAGCGGCTACACCTTC. Translation gives CASSHPTRGSGYTF.

This clonotype was counted many times. V is TRBV29-1 and J is TRBJ1-1; perhaps TRBD1 as D (5 bases). From germline, CDR1 is SQVTM and CDR2 ANQGSEA. V was pared by 7 bases and J by 0 bases, with 30 bases between. The CDR3 has 19 residues. CDR3 sequence (DNA): TGCAGCGCATCCAATTACATGCAGGGATACGGCCTCATGAACACTGAAGCTTTCTTT. It codes for CSASNYMQGYGLMNTEAFF.

This clonotype was seen only a few times. The genes are TRBV5-1 and TRBJ1-2, with 7 nucleotides matching TRBD1. V shed 3 bases, J shed 2 bases, and the junction held 10 bases outside the gene matches. The CDR3 totals 16 residues. From germline, CDR1 is SGHRS and CDR2 YFSETQ. The CDR3 region is CASSSEYRGGNYGYTF. The CDR3 nucleotides are TGCGCCAGCAGCTCGGAGTACAGGGGAGGGAACTATGGCTACACCTTC. Looking up the rest from reference TRBV5-1 and TRBJ1-2 gives the full variable domain: KAGVTQTPRYLIKTRGQQVTLSCSPISGHRSVSWYQQTPGQGLQFLFEYFSETQRNKGNFPGRFSGRQFSNSRSEMNVSTLELGDSALYLCASSSEYRGGNYGYTFGSGTRLTVV.

This clonotype was seen many times. The gene calls are TRBV9 and TRBJ1-6; tentative D call: TRBD1 (6 bases). From germline, CDR1 is SGDLS and CDR2 YYNGEE. The CDR3 is 16 amino acids. With 4 bases removed from V and 7 bases from J, the gap between germline ends came to 18 bases. CDR3 region: CASSSRGGAENSPLHF. CDR3 nucleotides: TGTGCCAGCAGCTCCCGAGGGGGGGCGGAAAATTCACCCCTCCACTTT.

In this sample, this clonotype turned up many times. This chain links TRBV15 with TRBJ1-2, with a possible D match to TRBD1 (5 bases). CDR3 size: 14 residues. V shed 3 bases and J shed 3 bases, with 11 bases lying between them. Germline V gene lookup returns CDR1 LNHNV and CDR2 YYDKDF (reference sequence). The CDR3 loop reads CATSRSQGDYGYTF. Written as DNA, the CDR3 is TGTGCCACCAGCAGGAGTCAGGGTGACTATGGCTACACCTTC.

The chain links TRBV27 to TRBJ1-6; the match to TRBD1 covers 8 bases. V was pared by 8 bases and J by 7 bases, with 1 base of the junction left unmatched. Per the germline V gene, CDR1 is MNHEY and CDR2 is SMNVEV (reference sequence). There are 12 residues in the CDR3. The CDR3 loop is CASQGANSPLHF. CDR3 DNA: TGTGCCAGCCAGGGGGCGAATTCACCCCTCCACTTT.